One and the same sample provided the 23 T cell receptor beta chains below, sequenced in a study of CD8 T cells in ankylosing spondylitis. General study results and limits: A TCR beta motif of seven or eight highly homologous variants appeared characteristic of ankylosing spondylitis blood.

One entry per CDR3 protein results from TCRdb running MiXCR on the 5' RACE reads. This sample has fewer than 750,000 distinct CDR3 sequences, with roughly 19% found just once. These receptors lack a known antigen. Input material: blood, either unsorted or a sorted T cell fraction (not recorded which). Receptor source: a male donor with ankylosing spondylitis.

This clonotype occurred many times. The CDR3 region is CASSLGRAEAFF. In DNA, the CDR3 is TGTGCCAGCAGTCTAGGACGGGCTGAAGCTTTCTTT. The chain has TRBV12-3 or TRBV12-4 and TRBJ1-1; unclear D gene. The ends were cut back, 5 bases at V and 6 bases at J, with 10 bases in the middle. The CDR3 covers 12 residues.

This clonotype was detected a few times. V usage is TRBV11-2 and J usage is TRBJ2-1; the match to TRBD1 covers 8 bases. The CDR3 contains 14 residues. The trim removed 8 bases at V and 0 bases at J, leaving 3 bases unmatched. Germline assignment: CDR1 SGHAT and CDR2 FQNNGV. CDR3 amino acids: CASGQGNSYNEQFF. CDR3 DNA: TGTGCCAGCGGACAGGGAAACTCCTACAATGAGCAGTTCTTC.

The J gene is TRBJ2-1, the V gene TRBV12-3 or TRBV12-4; 11 nucleotides match TRBD2. The CDR3 totals 16 residues. J was trimmed by 7 bases and V by 3 bases; bases with no gene match: 8. The CDR3 bases are TGTGCCAGCAGTTTCTGGGGACTAGCGGAAGGAAATGAGCAGTTCTTC. It codes for CASSFWGLAEGNEQFF.

This clonotype appeared a few times. The chain links TRBV12-3 or TRBV12-4 to TRBJ2-3, with 9 bases aligning to TRBD2. The CDR3 runs 16 residues. With 7 bases clipped from V and 2 bases from J, the junction kept 10 bases outside the gene matches. The CDR3 sequence is CASTPGLAIHTDTQYF. As DNA, the CDR3 is TGTGCCAGCACTCCGGGACTAGCTATACACACAGATACGCAGTATTTT.

The V and J genes are TRBV5-7 and TRBJ2-3; D possibly corresponds to TRBD1 (5 bases). TRBV5-7 is sorted into the ORF group, with uncertain function. The CDR3 loop spans 15 amino acids. The CDR3 DNA sequence: TGTGGTCCTCAGATCAGGGCCTCTAGCACAGATACGCAGTATTTT. Protein sequence: CGPQIRASSTDTQYF.

This clonotype has a handful of counts. The J gene is TRBJ2-3, the V gene TRBV15, with unresolved D. In germline, CDR1 is LNHNV, CDR2 YYDKDF (reference sequence). V gave up 0 bases and J gave up 0 bases, with 13 bases separating them. The CDR3 runs to 17 residues. For the CDR3, the DNA is TGTGCCACCAGCAGAGATGAATCAAGCCCAAGCACAGATACGCAGTATTTT. Translating it yields CATSRDESSPSTDTQYF. The complete variable domain, with remaining parts taken from reference TRBV15 and TRBJ2-3, reads DAMVIQNPRYQVTQFGKPVTLSCSQTLNHNVMYWYQQKSSQAPKLLFHYYDKDFNNEADTPDNFQSRRPNTSFCFLDIRSPGLGDTAMYLCATSRDESSPSTDTQYFGPGTRLTVL.

This clonotype is a singleton in its sample. CDR3 in amino acids: CASSRRTGDGNTIYF. DNA of the CDR3: TGTGCCAGCTCACGCCGGACAGGGGACGGAAACACCATATATTTT. This chain connects TRBV18 to TRBJ1-3, with 9 bases identical to TRBD1. This CDR3 region has 15 residues. The V segment lost 4 bases and the J segment 4 bases; nucleotides outside the gene matches: 5. Per the germline V gene, CDR1 is KGHSH and CDR2 is LQKENI.

This clonotype has ten or more counts. The chain recombines TRBV29-1 with TRBJ1-1; a weak D match, TRBD1 (5 bases). Germline CDR1 and CDR2: SQVTM and ANQGSEA. The V end lost 7 bases, the J end lost 9 bases, and 21 bases lay between the germline ends. The CDR3 loop spans 13 amino acids. The CDR3 spells CSARGSATAQAFF. The CDR3 DNA reads as TGCAGCGCCCGGGGGAGCGCTACTGCGCAAGCTTTCTTT.

The chain has TRBV6-1 and TRBJ2-7; 8 bases map to TRBD1. The CDR3 is 15 amino acids. With 6 bases clipped from V and 6 bases from J, the junction kept 13 bases outside the gene matches. Germline V CDR1 and CDR2: MNHNS, SASEGT. The CDR3 spells CASRPDRGAFLEQYF. CDR3 in DNA: TGTGCCAGCAGACCTGACAGGGGAGCCTTCCTCGAGCAGTACTTC.

The chain employs TRBV18 and TRBJ2-3, with D uncertain. V was shortened by 5 bases and J by 6 bases, with 12 bases between the two germline ends. Germline V gives CDR1 KGHSH, CDR2 LQKENI. CDR3 size: 13 residues. CDR3 bases: TGTGCCAGCTCAGAGAACCTCGAGGATACGCAGTATTTT. Amino acids: CASSENLEDTQYF.

The rearrangement joins TRBV24-1 to TRBJ2-1, with D maybe TRBD2 (6 bases). The CDR3 runs 16 residues. Per germline, CDR1 KGHDR and CDR2 SFDVKD. V was clipped by 3 bases and J by 2 bases, with 13 bases between them. The CDR3 is CATSDGDSPPYNEQFF. DNA for the CDR3: TGTGCCACCAGTGATGGGGACTCTCCTCCCTACAATGAGCAGTTCTTC.

This clonotype has a count of ten or more. This sequence joins TRBV4-2 and TRBJ1-6; tentative D call: TRBD1 (5 bases). CDR1 is LGHNA and CDR2 is YNFKEQ in the germline V gene. This CDR3 spans 17 amino acids. V dropped 1 base and J dropped 2 bases, with 12 bases sitting between them. CDR3 nucleotides: TGTGCCAGCAGCCAAGGGGACCCCCAGCCCTATAATTCACCCCTCCACTTT. It encodes CASSQGDPQPYNSPLHF.

V usage is TRBV2 and J usage is TRBJ2-2; D is uncertain. CDR3 length equals 13 residues. Deletions cut 7 bases from V and 5 bases from J, with 11 bases between. Germline CDR1 and CDR2: SNHLY and FYNNEI. The CDR3 sequence is CASMGSGTGELFF. CDR3 coding DNA: TGTGCCAGCATGGGTTCAGGTACCGGGGAGCTGTTTTTT. Based on the CDR3 plus reference TRBV2 and TRBJ2-2, the full variable domain is EPEVTQTPSHQVTQMGQEVILRCVPISNHLYFYWYRQILGQKVEFLVSFYNNEISEKSEIFDDQFSVERPDGSNFTLKIRSTKLEDSAMYFCASMGSGTGELFFGEGSRLTVL.

In this sample, this clonotype turned up a few times. This sequence joins TRBV28 and TRBJ2-5; 7 bases fit TRBD1. The CDR3 is 16 residues long. CDR1 and CDR2 from the germline V gene are MDHEN and SYDVKM. V lost 6 bases, J lost 0 bases, and 10 bases stayed unmatched. This CDR3 is CASSLATGWYQETQYF. The CDR3 DNA is TGTGCCAGCAGCTTGGCGACAGGGTGGTACCAAGAGACCCAGTACTTC.

CDR3 sequence reads: CASSILLEGGDNEQFF. The CDR3 nucleotides are TGTGCCAGCAGTATTCTTCTCGAGGGCGGGGACAATGAGCAGTTCTTC. The chain combines TRBV7-9 with TRBJ2-1; D is possibly TRBD2 (6 bases). Trimming shortened V by 6 bases and J by 5 bases, and 20 bases separated the two germline ends. This CDR3 is built from 16 residues. Germline V lookup: CDR1 SEHNR, CDR2 FQNEAQ (reference sequence).

This chain connects TRBV5-6 to TRBJ2-6; D call uncertain. With 5 bases removed from V and 2 bases from J, the gap between germline ends came to 11 bases. CDR1 is SGHDT, CDR2 YYEEEE, per germline. This CDR3 comprises 15 residues. The CDR3 region has the DNA TGTGCCAGCAGGACCTATGGGGCTGGGGCCAACGTCCTGACTTTC. It yields the protein CASRTYGAGANVLTF. Combining the CDR3 with reference TRBV5-6 and TRBJ2-6 gives the whole variable domain DAGVTQSPTHLIKTRGQQVTLRCSPKSGHDTVSWYQQALGQGPQFIFQYYEEEERQRGNFPDRFSGHQFPNYSSELNVNALLLGDSALYLCASRTYGAGANVLTFGAGSRLTVL.

This chain links TRBV4-2 with TRBJ2-1, with 8 bases matching TRBD1. Per the germline V gene, CDR1 is LGHNA and CDR2 is YNFKEQ. J lost 0 bases, V lost 0 bases, and 4 bases had no gene match. CDR3 length: 17 residues. The chain's CDR3 is CASSQDLQGGSYNEQFF. The CDR3 DNA reads TGTGCCAGCAGCCAAGATTTACAGGGGGGCTCCTACAATGAGCAGTTCTTC.

This clonotype was seen more than once but under ten times. V and J are TRBV11-2 and TRBJ2-5, with 12 nucleotides matching TRBD2. J gave up 5 bases and V 5 bases, and 6 bases lay outside the gene matches. The CDR3 is 15 amino acids. Germline V gene sequence: CDR1 SGHAT, CDR2 FQNNGV. DNA for the CDR3: TGTGCCAGCAGCGCTACTAGCGGGGGGAGGGAGACCCAGTACTTC. Encoded protein: CASSATSGGRETQYF.

This clonotype was picked up a small number of times. The chain recombines TRBV28 with TRBJ1-2; D gene unclear. Trimming cost V 7 bases and J 4 bases, with 10 bases left between them. Per germline, CDR1 MDHEN and CDR2 SYDVKM. CDR3 size: 12 residues. CDR3 amino acids: CASKAGFYGYTF. CDR3 DNA sequence: TGTGCCAGCAAAGCAGGATTCTATGGCTACACCTTC.

The V and J genes are TRBV14 and TRBJ2-5, with D hard to call. The CDR3 spans 13 residues. The ends were cut back, 0 bases at V and 9 bases at J, with 11 bases in the middle. The germline gives CDR1 SGHDN, CDR2 FVKESK. The CDR3 sequence is CASSQDRRVAQYF. For the CDR3, the DNA is TGTGCCAGCAGCCAAGACCGCCGCGTGGCCCAGTACTTC.

The CDR3: CASSGGLAGPYDSKNIQYF. The CDR3 DNA sequence: TGCGCCAGCAGCGGGGGGCTTGCGGGGCCTTATGATTCCAAAAACATTCAGTACTTC. The chain is built from TRBV5-1 and TRBJ2-4; tentatively, D is TRBD1 or TRBD2 (6 bases each). The ends were cut back, 4 bases at V and 2 bases at J, with 25 bases in the middle. There are 19 residues in the CDR3. CDR1 is SGHRS, CDR2 YFSETQ, per germline.

This clonotype was counted only a few times. In DNA, the CDR3 is TGCGCCAGCAGCTTGGCGACAGGCAGGTACAATGAGCAGTTCTTC. It yields the protein CASSLATGRYNEQFF. This rearrangement joins TRBV5-1 to TRBJ2-1, with a possible D match to TRBD1 (6 bases). Trimming removed 0 bases from V and 4 bases from J, with 11 bases in between. There are 15 residues in the CDR3. Germline V lookup: CDR1 SGHRS, CDR2 YFSETQ.

The rearrangement links TRBV6-1 to TRBJ1-2; 8 bases fit TRBD1. Germline lookup yields CDR1 MNHNS and CDR2 SASEGT. The CDR3 contains 12 residues. The J segment lost 7 bases and the V segment lost 7 bases, leaving 5 bases of the junction unmatched. This CDR3 is CASKQGGPGYTF. The CDR3 DNA reads TGTGCCAGCAAACAGGGGGGCCCTGGCTACACCTTC.